This T cell receptor (beta chain) was found in a study of OX40 agonist ivuxolimab in advanced cancers. Germline lookup yields CDR1 SGHDT and CDR2 YYEEEE. V was pared by 2 bases and J by 1 base, with 12 bases between. CDR3 length: 16 residues. This clone turned up a few times. Method: immunoSEQ multiplex PCR; TCRdb's copy keeps in-frame clones and lacks some. This table holds 100,000 to 140,000 clones, around 90% found once. The TCR sequence derives from an adult with an advanced solid tumor such as melanoma, head and neck, liver or kidney cancer. The rearrangement links TRBV5-6 to TRBJ2-2; D might be TRBD2 (6 bases). Here the sequenced sample was CD4+ or CD8+ T cells sorted from blood, taken in a trial of the OX40 agonist ivuxolimab. CDR3 amino acids: CASSLLGTGNTGELFF. The CDR3 nucleotides read TGTGCCAGCAGCTTATTAGGGACTGGGAACACCGGGGAGCTGTTTTTT.